This entry is about one T cell receptor beta chain. Its antigen is unidentified. The data belong to a study of T-cell reconstitution after alpha-beta-depleted transplantation in children. Preparation of the TCRbeta library used unique molecular identifiers. TCRdb processed the PCR reads anew with MiXCR; each CDR3 protein has one entry. Found here are about 640,000 distinct CDR3 sequences, around 13% of them singletons; the top ten hold around 2%. Whole-study results and caveats: Newly made T cells mostly supplied T-cell counts and diversity one year after transplant. Several hundred expanded graft clones reportedly gave rise to the alpha-beta T cells present about two months after transplant. Surviving recipient cells, namely T cells and thymic progenitors, were the source of high day-60 TCRbeta diversity in some patients.

The material sequenced was PBMCs, mostly from graft donor cells, taken 360 days after TCRalphabeta/CD19-depleted stem cell transplant. The sequence came from a male patient under 18 who had a stem cell transplant for acute myeloid leukemia, so the T cells may come from the graft donor.

The CDR3 protein is CASSHLTAINQPQHF. DNA of the CDR3: TGTGCCAGCAGCCACTTAACAGCCATCAATCAGCCCCAGCATTTT. This chain joins TRBV14 and TRBJ1-5; D is unclear. The germline V and J ends were trimmed by 3 bases and 3 bases, with 12 bases remaining between them. The CDR3 runs 15 residues. Germline CDR1 is SGHDN and CDR2 is FVKESK. Complete variable domain (other parts from reference TRBV14 and TRBJ1-5): EAGVTQFPSHSVIEKGQTVTLRCDPISGHDNLYWYRRVMGKEIKFLLHFVKESKQDESGMPNNRFLAERTGGTYSTLKVQPAELEDSGVYFCASSHLTAINQPQHFGDGTRLSIL.